This T cell receptor (beta chain) was recorded in a study of shared clonotypes between healthy human individuals. Sorted-subset replicate PCR reactions were performed with 200 ng DNA, corresponding to tens of thousands of T cell genomes. Profiling relied on immunoSEQ multiplex PCR, and the TCRdb table lists in-frame clones only, not all of them. The sample records about 2.4 million clones, approximately 94% being singletons. The CDR3 length is 13 residues. Germline loops: CDR1 SGHDN, CDR2 FVKESK. With regard to this clone: One end of the junction varies from germline; a read error may be responsible.

The receptor's source is a man aged 18-30 years in good health. Sequenced sample: naive CD4+ T cells sorted from blood. The sample's subset: CD45RA+ positively selected. V is TRBV14 and J is TRBJ2-5; 8 bases match TRBD1. Here the CDR3 reads CATSPGTGGFQHF. The CDR3 DNA reads as TGTGCCACCTCACCCGGGACAGGAGGGTTCCAGCACTTC.